Listed below are T cell receptor beta chains from one sample, sequenced in a study of OX40 agonist ivuxolimab in advanced cancers. Some clones are missing from TCRdb's copy, which holds only in-frame ones; the method was immunoSEQ multiplex PCR. Of 100,000 or so clones in the sample, approximately 91% were seen once. Sequences were derived from CD4+ or CD8+ T cells sorted from blood, sampled in a trial of the OX40 agonist ivuxolimab. These TCRs come from an adult with an advanced solid tumor such as melanoma, head and neck, liver or kidney cancer. Both conserved end residues are part of each CDR3. D genes are given only for firm matches. Size is stated for part of the rows, as once, few or many counts, or as a class when the clone is expanded.

V gene	J gene	D gene	clone size	CDR3 protein	CDR3 DNA
TRBV28	TRBJ2-1	TRBD1	.	CASSLARQGIISDNEQFF	TGTGCCAGCAGTTTAGCTAGACAGGGGATTATTTCGGACAATGAGCAGTTCTTC
TRBV6-6	TRBJ1-6	.	.	CASTDRSPLHF	TGTGCCAGCACGGATCGGTCACCCCTCCACTTT
TRBV19	TRBJ2-5	.	.	CASSNQRTGAETQYF	TGTGCCAGTAGTAACCAACGTACCGGAGCGGAGACCCAGTACTTC
TRBV7-8	TRBJ1-5	.	.	CASSLVTGYSGAVAQHF	TGTGCCAGCAGCTTAGTGACGGGGTATTCTGGGGCAGTGGCCCAGCATTTT
TRBV30	TRBJ2-1	TRBD2	.	CAWRSYSGRYAHNEQFF	TGTGCCTGGAGGAGTTATAGCGGGAGGTACGCTCACAATGAGCAGTTCTTC
TRBV5-1	TRBJ2-5	.	.	CASHITGETQETQYF	TGCGCCAGCCACATAACGGGGGAGACCCAAGAGACCCAGTACTTC
TRBV18	TRBJ2-3	TRBD2	.	CASSLAGVIDTQYF	TGTGCCAGCTCCCTAGCGGGAGTAATAGATACGCAGTATTTT
TRBV28	TRBJ1-2	.	.	CASSSFTGSGYTF	TGTGCCAGCAGTTCCTTTACAGGGTCTGGCTACACCTTC
TRBV6-6	TRBJ2-2	TRBD2	few	CASSSGRATGELFF	TGTGCCAGCAGTAGCGGGAGGGCCACCGGGGAGCTGTTTTTT
TRBV7-9	TRBJ1-2	.	.	CASSLGQNNYGYTF	TGTGCCAGCAGCCTAGGACAGAATAACTATGGCTACACCTTC
TRBV5-6	TRBJ2-1	.	.	CASSFGPEQFF	TGTGCCAGCAGCTTTGGCCCTGAGCAGTTCTTC
TRBV2	TRBJ1-2	TRBD1	.	CASSPQGQGANYGYTF	TGTGCCAGCAGCCCCCAGGGACAGGGAGCAAACTATGGCTACACCTTC
TRBV30	TRBJ1-2	.	.	CAWAVRGYGYTF	TGTGCCTGGGCGGTACGAGGCTATGGCTACACCTTC
TRBV19	TRBJ2-2	.	.	CASSMVGGGELFF	TGTGCCAGTAGTATGGTAGGGGGCGGGGAGCTGTTTTTT